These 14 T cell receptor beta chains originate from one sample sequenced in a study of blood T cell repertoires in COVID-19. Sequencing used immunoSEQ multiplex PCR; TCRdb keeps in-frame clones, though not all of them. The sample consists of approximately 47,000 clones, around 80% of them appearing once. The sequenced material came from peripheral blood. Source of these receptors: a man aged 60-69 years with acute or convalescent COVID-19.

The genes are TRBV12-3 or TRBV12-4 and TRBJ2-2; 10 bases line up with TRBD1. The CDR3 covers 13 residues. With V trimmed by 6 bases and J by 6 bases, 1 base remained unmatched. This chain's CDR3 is CASRGQGSGELFF. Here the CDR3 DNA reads TGTGCCAGCAGGGGACAGGGGTCCGGGGAGCTGTTTTTT.

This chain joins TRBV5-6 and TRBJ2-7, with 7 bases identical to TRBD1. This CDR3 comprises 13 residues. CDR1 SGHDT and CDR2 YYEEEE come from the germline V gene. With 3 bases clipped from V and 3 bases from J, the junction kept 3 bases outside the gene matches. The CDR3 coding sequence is TGTGCCAGCAGCTCGACAGGGAACTACGAGCAGTACTTC. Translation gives CASSSTGNYEQYF. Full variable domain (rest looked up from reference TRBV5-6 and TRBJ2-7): DAGVTQSPTHLIKTRGQQVTLRCSPKSGHDTVSWYQQALGQGPQFIFQYYEEEERQRGNFPDRFSGHQFPNYSSELNVNALLLGDSALYLCASSSTGNYEQYFGPGTRLTVT.

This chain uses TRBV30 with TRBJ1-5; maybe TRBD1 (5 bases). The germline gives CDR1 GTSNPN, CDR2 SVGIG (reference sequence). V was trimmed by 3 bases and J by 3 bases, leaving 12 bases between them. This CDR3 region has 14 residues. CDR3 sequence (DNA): TGTGCCTGGAGACGGGACTCCCCCAATCAGCCCCAGCATTTT. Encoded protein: CAWRRDSPNQPQHF.

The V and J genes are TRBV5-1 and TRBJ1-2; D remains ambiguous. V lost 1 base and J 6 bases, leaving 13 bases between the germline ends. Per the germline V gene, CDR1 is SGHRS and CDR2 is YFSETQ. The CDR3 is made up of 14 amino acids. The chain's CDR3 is CASSLRGLDDGYTF. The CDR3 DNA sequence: TGCGCCAGCAGCTTGCGGGGTCTGGATGATGGCTACACCTTC.

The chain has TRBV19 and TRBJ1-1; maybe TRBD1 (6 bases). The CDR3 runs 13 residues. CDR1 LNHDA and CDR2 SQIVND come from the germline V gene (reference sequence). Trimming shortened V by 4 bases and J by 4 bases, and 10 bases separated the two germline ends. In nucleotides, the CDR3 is TGTGCCAGTAGTACAGGGGTCGGCACTGAAGCTTTCTTT. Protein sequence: CASSTGVGTEAFF.

CDR3 in amino acids: CASSGQGAGYEQYF. The CDR3 DNA sequence: TGTGCCAGCAGCGGACAGGGGGCAGGTTACGAGCAGTACTTC. The rearrangement joins TRBV25-1 to TRBJ2-7, with 11 bases fitting TRBD1. The ends lost 6 bases at V and 4 bases at J; junction bases unmatched: 5. In germline, CDR1 is MGHDK, CDR2 SYGVNS. The CDR3 covers 14 residues.

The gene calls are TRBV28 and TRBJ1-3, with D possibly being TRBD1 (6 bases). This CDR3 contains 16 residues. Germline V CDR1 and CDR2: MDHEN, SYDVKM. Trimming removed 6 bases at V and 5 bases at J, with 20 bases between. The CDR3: CASRPTGLGTRNTIYF. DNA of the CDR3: TGTGCCAGCAGGCCTACAGGGTTGGGTACCCGAAACACCATATATTTT.

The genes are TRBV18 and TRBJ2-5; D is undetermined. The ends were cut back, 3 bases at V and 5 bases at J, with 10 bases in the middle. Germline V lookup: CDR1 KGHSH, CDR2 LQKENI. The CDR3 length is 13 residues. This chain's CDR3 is CASSPRPLETQYF. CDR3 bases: TGTGCCAGCTCACCTCGTCCCTTGGAGACCCAGTACTTC.

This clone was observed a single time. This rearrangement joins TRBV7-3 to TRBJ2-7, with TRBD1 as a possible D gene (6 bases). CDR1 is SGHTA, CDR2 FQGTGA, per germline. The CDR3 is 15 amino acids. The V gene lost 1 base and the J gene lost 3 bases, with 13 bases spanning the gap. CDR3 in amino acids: CASSLRGQGDYEQYF. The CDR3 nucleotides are TGTGCCAGCAGCTTAAGGGGGCAGGGAGACTACGAGCAGTACTTC.

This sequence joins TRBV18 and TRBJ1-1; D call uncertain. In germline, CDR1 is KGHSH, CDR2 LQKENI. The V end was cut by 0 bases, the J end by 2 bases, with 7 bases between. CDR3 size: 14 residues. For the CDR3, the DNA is TGTGCCAGCTCACCACCGTCGGGAAACACTGAAGCTTTCTTT. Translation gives CASSPPSGNTEAFF.

The CDR3 loop is CASSQDQAVFSYNSPLHF. The CDR3 bases are TGTGCCAGCAGCCAAGATCAGGCCGTATTCTCCTATAATTCACCCCTCCACTTT. The chain links TRBV4-2 to TRBJ1-6; D gene uncertain. In germline, CDR1 is LGHNA, CDR2 YNFKEQ. With 0 bases removed from V and 0 bases from J, the gap between germline ends came to 12 bases. The CDR3 runs 18 residues.

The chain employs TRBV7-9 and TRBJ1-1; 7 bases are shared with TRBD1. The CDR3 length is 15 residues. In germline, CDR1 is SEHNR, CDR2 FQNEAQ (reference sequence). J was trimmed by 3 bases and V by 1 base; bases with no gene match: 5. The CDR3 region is CASSLVAGGYTEAFF. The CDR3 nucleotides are TGTGCCAGCAGCTTAGTAGCAGGGGGGTACACTGAAGCTTTCTTT.

The CDR3, as DNA: TGCGGGAGCATGAACACTGAAGCTTTCTTT. Its translation is CGSMNTEAFF. The chain is built from TRBV10-2 and TRBJ1-1; no clear D gene. CDR1 and CDR2 (germline): WSHSY, SAAADI. CDR3 length: 10 amino acids.

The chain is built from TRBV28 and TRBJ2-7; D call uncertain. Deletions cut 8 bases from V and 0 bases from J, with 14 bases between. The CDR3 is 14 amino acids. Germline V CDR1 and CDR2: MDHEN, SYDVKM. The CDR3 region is CASRRRQHSYEQYF. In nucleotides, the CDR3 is TGTGCCAGCCGCCGCAGACAACACTCCTACGAGCAGTACTTC.